This T cell receptor beta chain emerged from a study of identical twins. TCRdb itself ran the 5' RACE reads through MiXCR, one entry per CDR3 protein. The sample includes 650,000 to 750,000 distinct CDR3 sequences, over 20% of them seen just once. This clonotype has ten or more counts. What it binds is not known. With no exceptions, donors were healthy Caucasians. Study-level results: Out-of-frame TCR alpha sharing in monozygotic twins exceeded recombination model predictions.

The CDR3 is made up of 14 amino acids. V trimming: 6 bases; J trimming: 7 bases; junction bases outside the gene matches: 12. This sample was shared with a second study, whose subject was T cells expressing NK-cell markers. That report adds: Top CD8+ clonotypes included the dominant CD3+CD56+NKG2C+ clonotypes in 5 to 7 donors.

The chain joins TRBV12-3 or TRBV12-4 to TRBJ2-7; 7 nucleotides line up with TRBD1. The TCR originated in a woman under 30 in good health. The sequenced material came from PBMCs. CDR3 DNA: TGTGCCAGCAGCTTACAGGGGCGCCTCTTTGAGCAGTACTTC. Translating it yields CASSLQGRLFEQYF.